This TCR beta chain is from a study of blood T cell repertoires in COVID-19. Background on the study: T cells, B-cell-depleted T cells, or PBMCs provided the cDNA or gDNA that served as material.

Authors' processing steps: Using reference gene primer amplification, nucleated cell counts were estimated. TCRdb's copy holds only in-frame clones and misses some; the assay was immunoSEQ multiplex PCR. V and J calls and clone size are those listed in that table; D and trimming were worked out from the DNA. Among more than 95,000 clones listed, around 84% were seen once. V was shortened by 5 bases and J by 0 bases, with 13 bases between the two germline ends. The CDR3 has 16 amino acids. Germline CDR1 reads SGHVS; CDR2 reads FQNEAQ. Sequenced: peripheral blood. V gene TRBV7-8 combines with J gene TRBJ1-4, with a weak D call TRBD1 (6 bases). This sequence was found in a man aged 55 to 70 with acute or convalescent COVID-19. CDR3 nucleotide sequence: TGTGCCAGCAGCCTATTGGACAGAGCAACTAATGAAAAACTGTTTTTT. Residues: CASSLLDRATNEKLFF.